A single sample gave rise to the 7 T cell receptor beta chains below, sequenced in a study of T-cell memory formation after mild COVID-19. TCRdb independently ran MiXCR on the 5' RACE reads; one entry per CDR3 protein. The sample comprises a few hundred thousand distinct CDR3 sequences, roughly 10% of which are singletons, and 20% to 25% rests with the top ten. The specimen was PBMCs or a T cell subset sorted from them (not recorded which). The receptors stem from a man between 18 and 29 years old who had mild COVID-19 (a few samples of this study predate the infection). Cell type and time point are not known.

The CDR3 loop reads CASSYPGTGITPQHF. DNA for the CDR3: TGTGCCAGCAGTTACCCCGGGACAGGAATAACTCCCCAGCATTTT. The chain recombines TRBV6-2 or TRBV6-3 with TRBJ1-5, with 8 positions matching TRBD1. Germline trimming cut 2 bases from V and 10 bases from J; bases unmatched to any gene: 10. The germline V gene has CDR1 MNHEY and CDR2 SVGEGT. CDR3 length equals 15 residues.

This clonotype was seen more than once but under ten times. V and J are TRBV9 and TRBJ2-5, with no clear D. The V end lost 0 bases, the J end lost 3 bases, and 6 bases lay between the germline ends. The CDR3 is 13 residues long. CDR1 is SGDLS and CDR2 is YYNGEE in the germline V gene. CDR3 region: CASSVDQEETQYF. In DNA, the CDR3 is TGTGCCAGCAGCGTAGACCAGGAAGAGACCCAGTACTTC.

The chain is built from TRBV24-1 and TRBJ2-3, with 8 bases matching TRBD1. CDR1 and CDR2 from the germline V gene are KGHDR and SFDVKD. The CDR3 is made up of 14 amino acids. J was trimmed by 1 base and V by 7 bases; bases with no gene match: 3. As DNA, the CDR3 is TGTGCCACCAGCCCGGGACAGGGCACAGATACGCAGTATTTT. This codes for CATSPGQGTDTQYF.

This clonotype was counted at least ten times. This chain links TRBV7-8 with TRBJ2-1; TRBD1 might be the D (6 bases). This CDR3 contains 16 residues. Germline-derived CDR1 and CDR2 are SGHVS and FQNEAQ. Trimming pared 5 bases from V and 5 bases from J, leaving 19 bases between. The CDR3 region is CASSPGFGDKNNEQFF. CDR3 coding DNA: TGTGCCAGCAGCCCGGGGTTTGGGGACAAGAACAATGAGCAGTTCTTC.

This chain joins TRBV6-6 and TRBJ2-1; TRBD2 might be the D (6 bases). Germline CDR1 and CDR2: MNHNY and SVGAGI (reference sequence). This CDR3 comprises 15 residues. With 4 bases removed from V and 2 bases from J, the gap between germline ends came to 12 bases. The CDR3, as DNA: TGTGCCAGCAGTTCGGGGGTGACTACCTACAATGAGCAGTTCTTC. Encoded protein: CASSSGVTTYNEQFF.

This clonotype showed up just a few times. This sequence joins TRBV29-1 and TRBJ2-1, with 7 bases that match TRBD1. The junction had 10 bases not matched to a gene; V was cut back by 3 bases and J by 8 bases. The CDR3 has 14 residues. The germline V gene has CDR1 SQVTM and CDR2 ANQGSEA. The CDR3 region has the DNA TGCAGCGTTGACCCCGGGCAGGGGGTCCATGAGCAGTTCTTC. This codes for CSVDPGQGVHEQFF.

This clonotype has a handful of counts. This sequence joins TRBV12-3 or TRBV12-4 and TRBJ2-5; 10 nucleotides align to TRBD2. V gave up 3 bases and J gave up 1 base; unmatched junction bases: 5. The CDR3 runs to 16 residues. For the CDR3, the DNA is TGTGCCAGCAGTTTTGGCGTAGCGGGGGGCCAAGAGACCCAGTACTTC. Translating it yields CASSFGVAGGQETQYF.